The present entry profiles one T cell receptor (beta chain) with its context. Clones were read by immunoSEQ multiplex PCR, and TCRdb kept only the in-frame ones, dropping some. Among about 120,000 clones, around 81% were seen once, and the ten largest hold 15% to 20%. This entry belongs to a study of blood T cell repertoires in COVID-19. Overall study: From the United States, Italy and Spain came samples of acute and convalescent COVID-19.

The TCR was taken from a man aged 30 to 45 with COVID-19, enrolled during active disease. The sequencing sample was made of peripheral blood.

CDR3 protein: CASSFGQPYSYEQYF. CDR3 DNA: TGTGCCAGCAGCTTCGGACAGCCGTACTCCTACGAGCAGTACTTC. The J gene is TRBJ2-7, the V gene TRBV7-9, with D tentatively TRBD1 (6 bases). Germline V gene lookup returns CDR1 SEHNR and CDR2 FQNEAQ (reference sequence). There are 15 residues in the CDR3. V was cut by 3 bases and J by 0 bases, with 12 bases left in between.